Presented here are 28 T cell receptor beta chains from one specimen sequenced in a study of OX40 agonist ivuxolimab in advanced cancers. Sequencing was performed with immunoSEQ multiplex PCR; in TCRdb, only in-frame clones are kept and a portion is missing. The data show about 130,000 clones, less than 95% seen once. The sample was CD4+ or CD8+ T cells sorted from blood, taken in a trial of the OX40 agonist ivuxolimab. The receptors were sampled from an adult with an advanced solid tumor such as melanoma, head and neck, liver or kidney cancer.

The chain employs TRBV28 and TRBJ1-1; 10 nucleotides align to TRBD1. Per germline, CDR1 MDHEN and CDR2 SYDVKM. Trimming cost V 8 bases and J 1 base; bases outside gene matches: 7. CDR3 length: 15 amino acids. CDR3 sequence reads: CASGRQGAGNTEAFF. In DNA, the CDR3 is TGTGCCAGCGGACGACAGGGGGCAGGGAACACTGAAGCTTTCTTT.

This clone occurred once. The chain has TRBV15 and TRBJ2-1; D perhaps matches TRBD2 (5 bases). CDR3 length equals 13 residues. Germline V gene data show CDR1 as LNHNV and CDR2 as YYDKDF (reference sequence). Deletions cut 0 bases from V and 10 bases from J, with 10 bases between. CDR3 sequence: CATSRDLAQEQFF. CDR3 nucleotides: TGTGCCACCAGCAGAGATCTAGCACAGGAGCAGTTCTTC.

Remarks on this clone: The same CDR3 can be traced to other DNA sequences in this sample. The CDR3 protein is CASSQASGSTNEKLFF. The CDR3 DNA sequence: TGTGCCAGCAGCCAAGCTAGCGGTTCAACTAATGAAAAACTGTTTTTT. The chain links TRBV4-2 to TRBJ1-4; no clear D. V dropped 1 base and J dropped 0 bases, with 9 bases sitting between them. The CDR3 runs 16 residues. Germline-derived CDR1 and CDR2 are LGHNA and YNFKEQ.

The J gene is TRBJ2-5, the V gene TRBV6-4, with D maybe TRBD1 (7 bases). The CDR3 loop spans 13 amino acids. The germline V gene encodes CDR1 MRHNA and CDR2 SNTAGT. V lost 3 bases and J lost 7, with 12 bases in between. The CDR3 region has the DNA TGTGCCAGCAGTGAGGAGGGGGCCGGGACCCAGTACTTC. Protein: CASSEEGAGTQYF.

This sequence joins TRBV6-7 and TRBJ2-7; 7 bases fit TRBD2. TRBV6-7 is treated as an ORF (open reading frame) with a function not yet certain. There are 13 residues in the CDR3. The V and J ends lost 8 bases and 4 bases, in that order; junction bases with no gene match: 8. The CDR3, as DNA: TGTGCCAGCCCGGGGGGACCCCCTTACGAGCAGTACTTC. As protein: CASPGGPPYEQYF.

The genes are TRBV9 and TRBJ1-1, with D perhaps TRBD1 (5 bases). The germline V gene has CDR1 SGDLS and CDR2 YYNGEE. The CDR3 spans 13 residues. V gave up 4 bases and J gave up 1 base, with 8 bases separating them. This CDR3 is CASSIRGNTEAFF. CDR3 DNA: TGTGCCAGCAGCATAAGGGGGAACACTGAAGCTTTCTTT.

This chain links TRBV5-1 with TRBJ2-3; D is unresolved. The germline CDR1 and CDR2 sequences are SGHRS and YFSETQ. This CDR3 is 14 amino acids long. Trimming shortened V by 5 bases and J by 2 bases, and 12 bases separated the two germline ends. The DNA for the CDR3 is TGCGCCAGCAGTTCCCGGGCCAACACAGATACGCAGTATTTT. Amino acids: CASSSRANTDTQYF.

The chain carries TRBV7-2 and TRBJ2-7; D might be TRBD1 or TRBD2, each matching 5 bases. With 2 bases removed from V and 1 base from J, the gap between germline ends came to 9 bases. This CDR3 contains 14 residues. Germline V gives CDR1 SGHTA, CDR2 FQGNSA. CDR3 region: CASSLSGGSYEQYF. CDR3 coding DNA: TGTGCCAGCAGCTTATCTGGGGGTTCCTACGAGCAGTACTTC.

The chain uses TRBV12-5 and TRBJ2-1; 12 bases match TRBD1. The J segment lost 2 bases and the V segment lost 2 bases, leaving 16 bases of the junction unmatched. This CDR3 contains 21 residues. CDR1 is LGHNT, CDR2 FRNRAP, per germline. The CDR3 is CASGLSRDRGRSAFPYNEQFF. The CDR3 region has the DNA TGTGCTAGTGGTTTGTCCCGGGACAGGGGGCGTTCGGCCTTCCCCTACAATGAGCAGTTCTTC.

This chain links TRBV6-6 with TRBJ1-2; D not resolved. Trimming shortened V by 2 bases and J by 4 bases, and 17 bases separated the two germline ends. This CDR3 comprises 16 residues. Germline-derived CDR1 and CDR2 are MNHNY and SVGAGI (reference sequence). The CDR3, as DNA: TGTGCCAGCAGTTACACGGACCGGAGACATTCCTATGGCTACACCTTC. This encodes CASSYTDRRHSYGYTF.

The rearrangement links TRBV7-3 to TRBJ1-2, with D possibly TRBD1 on 6 matching bases. CDR1 is SGHTA and CDR2 is FQGTGA in the germline V gene. The V end was cut by 0 bases, the J end by 7 bases, with 18 bases between. This CDR3 has 16 amino acids. The CDR3 loop is CASSLTGGVAPSGYTF. The CDR3 region has the DNA TGTGCCAGCAGCTTAACGGGGGGCGTAGCGCCTAGTGGCTACACCTTC.

The rearrangement links TRBV18 to TRBJ1-4, with TRBD1 matching over 7 bases. V trimming: 3 bases; J trimming: 8 bases; junction bases outside the gene matches: 9. From germline, CDR1 is KGHSH and CDR2 LQKENI. The CDR3 is made up of 15 amino acids. The CDR3 bases are TGTGCCAGCTCACCTTCATCCAGGGGGGACGAAAAACTGTTTTTT. The encoded protein is CASSPSSRGDEKLFF.

As DNA, the CDR3 is TGTGCCAGCAGCTTAGCAACAGCGGGGGGCCACGAGCAGTACTTC. Translation: CASSLATAGGHEQYF. The chain carries TRBV7-6 and TRBJ2-7, with 9 bases aligning to TRBD2. The germline V gene has CDR1 SGHVS and CDR2 FNYEAQ. V trimming: 0 bases; J trimming: 5 bases; junction bases outside the gene matches: 5. The CDR3 is made up of 15 amino acids.

The rearrangement links TRBV7-9 to TRBJ2-5; the D gene is possibly TRBD1 (5 bases). The DNA end is a closer match to TRBJ2-7, so the J assignment may be wrong. The CDR3 is 15 amino acids. Germline V gene sequence: CDR1 SEHNR, CDR2 FQNEAQ (reference sequence). The CDR3 DNA sequence: TGTGCCAGCAGCTTAGCAGGGGCCCTCTCCTACGAGCAGTACTTC. Encoded protein: CASSLAGALSYEQYF.

This chain connects TRBV18 to TRBJ1-2; no reliable D call. CDR3 size: 15 residues. With 3 bases removed from V and 2 bases from J, the gap between germline ends came to 13 bases. Per the germline V gene, CDR1 is KGHSH and CDR2 is LQKENI. CDR3 nucleotides: TGTGCCAGCTCACCCACCACGGGCAAGAACTATGGCTACACCTTC. Protein: CASSPTTGKNYGYTF.

This chain uses TRBV6-1 with TRBJ2-6; perhaps TRBD1 as D (5 bases). Germline CDR1 and CDR2: MNHNS and SASEGT. The CDR3 extends over 15 amino acids. The V end was cut by 6 bases, the J end by 0 bases, with 9 bases between. The CDR3 loop reads CASSLTDSGANVLTF. In DNA form, the CDR3 reads TGTGCCAGCAGCCTGACAGACTCTGGGGCCAACGTCCTGACTTTC.

The chain is built from TRBV6-6 and TRBJ2-7; TRBD2 matches at 10 bases. Germline CDR1 MNHNY, CDR2 SVGAGI (reference sequence). This CDR3 is 14 amino acids long. Trimming at V came to 4 bases and at J to 4 bases, leaving 4 bases not matched to a gene. This chain's CDR3 is CASSLAGGVYEQYF. The CDR3 nucleotides read TGTGCCAGCAGTTTAGCGGGAGGTGTATACGAGCAGTACTTC.

The J gene is TRBJ2-2, the V gene TRBV11-2; D perhaps matches TRBD1 (6 bases). Germline V gene data show CDR1 as SGHAT and CDR2 as FQNNGV. This CDR3 is 16 amino acids long. V lost 5 bases and J 0 bases, leaving 13 bases between the germline ends. The CDR3 here is CASSNLDSANTGELFF. CDR3 DNA: TGTGCCAGCAGCAATCTGGACAGCGCGAACACCGGGGAGCTGTTTTTT.

The CDR3 bases are TGCGCCAGCAGGGGTGATGTGACAGATACGCAGTATTTT. Protein product: CASRGDVTDTQYF. The gene calls are TRBV10-2 and TRBJ2-3; no reliable D call. The CDR3 spans 13 residues. Germline-derived CDR1 and CDR2 are WSHSY and SAAADI. Trimming removed 6 bases from V and 3 bases from J, with 10 bases in between.

This clone occurred once. The chain combines TRBV4-3 with TRBJ2-1; possibly TRBD1 or TRBD2 for D (5 bases each). CDR3 length: 18 amino acids. The ends were cut back, 1 base at V and 5 bases at J, with 21 bases in the middle. Germline V gene lookup returns CDR1 LGHNA and CDR2 YSLEER. The CDR3, as DNA: TGCGCCAGCAGCCAAGCACCCCACGGGGCCGTGGACGACAATGAGCAGTTCTTC. Encoded protein: CASSQAPHGAVDDNEQFF.

The chain couples TRBV6-5 to TRBJ2-7; 8 bases fit TRBD1. CDR3 length equals 15 residues. Trimming removed 4 bases from V and 3 bases from J; junction bases left unmatched: 8. Germline CDR1 MNHEY, CDR2 SVGAGI. In nucleotides, the CDR3 is TGTGCCAGCAGTTCCCCCGGGACAGGAGTCTACGAGCAGTACTTC. Its translation: CASSSPGTGVYEQYF.

The chain couples TRBV5-1 to TRBJ1-1; D ambiguous. From germline, CDR1 is SGHRS and CDR2 YFSETQ. Trimming cost V 0 bases and J 0 bases, with 12 bases left between them. This CDR3 is 16 amino acids long. The CDR3 loop is CASSLVGPDMNTEAFF. CDR3 in DNA: TGCGCCAGCAGCTTGGTAGGTCCCGACATGAACACTGAAGCTTTCTTT. Complete variable domain (other parts from reference TRBV5-1 and TRBJ1-1): KAGVTQTPRYLIKTRGQQVTLSCSPISGHRSVSWYQQTPGQGLQFLFEYFSETQRNKGNFPGRFSGRQFSNSRSEMNVSTLELGDSALYLCASSLVGPDMNTEAFFGQGTRLTVV.

The J gene is TRBJ1-5, the V gene TRBV10-3; unclear D gene. From germline, CDR1 is ENHRY and CDR2 SYGVKD. There are 17 residues in the CDR3. V lost 0 bases to trimming and J lost 1 base, with 13 bases between them. CDR3 amino acids: CAISESEFGPSNQPQHF. For the CDR3, the DNA is TGTGCCATCAGTGAGTCGGAGTTCGGGCCGAGCAATCAGCCCCAGCATTTT.

V gene TRBV7-2 combines with J gene TRBJ1-5; TRBD1 agrees at 8 bases. CDR3 size: 17 residues. Trimming cost V 2 bases and J 6 bases; bases outside gene matches: 12. In germline, CDR1 is SGHTA, CDR2 FQGNSA. The CDR3 coding sequence is TGTGCCAGCAGCTTAACGGGGGGGCAGGGGGCCCGTCAGCCCCAGCATTTT. Translating it yields CASSLTGGQGARQPQHF.

This clone was counted only a few times. The rearrangement uses TRBV18 and TRBJ1-1; D possibly corresponds to TRBD1 (5 bases). The length of the CDR3 is 13 residues. V dropped 3 bases and J dropped 5 bases, with 10 bases sitting between them. Germline lookup yields CDR1 KGHSH and CDR2 LQKENI. The CDR3 protein is CASSPSEGTEAFF. Written as DNA, the CDR3 is TGTGCCAGCTCACCGTCGGAGGGGACTGAAGCTTTCTTT.

This chain uses TRBV6-5 with TRBJ1-3, with D hard to call. V was trimmed by 6 bases and J by 0 bases, leaving 9 bases between them. The CDR3 sequence is 14 residues long. Germline assignment: CDR1 MNHEY and CDR2 SVGAGI. The CDR3 is CASRLQSSGNTIYF. CDR3 DNA sequence: TGTGCCAGCAGACTGCAGAGCTCTGGAAACACCATATATTTT.

This clone was recorded only once. The chain couples TRBV18 to TRBJ1-4, with D perhaps matching TRBD1 (6 bases). The CDR3 is 16 amino acids. CDR1 KGHSH and CDR2 LQKENI come from the germline V gene. V was shortened by 2 bases and J by 1 base, with 11 bases between the two germline ends. The CDR3: CASSPFGGQTNEKLFF. CDR3 DNA: TGTGCCAGCTCACCATTCGGGGGCCAAACTAATGAAAAACTGTTTTTT. Drawing the rest from reference TRBV18 and TRBJ1-4, the complete variable domain is NAGVMQNPRHLVRRRGQEARLRCSPMKGHSHVYWYRQLPEEGLKFMVYLQKENIIDESGMPKERFSAEFPKEGPSILRIQQVVRGDSAAYFCASSPFGGQTNEKLFFGSGTQLSVL.

This rearrangement joins TRBV29-1 to TRBJ2-2; 7 nucleotides line up with TRBD2. Germline CDR1 is SQVTM and CDR2 is ANQGSEA. The CDR3 spans 14 residues. Trimming cost V 6 bases and J 5 bases; bases outside gene matches: 9. The DNA for the CDR3 is TGCAGCGTCAAAGCGGGGAGATTAACCGGGGAGCTGTTTTTT. This codes for CSVKAGRLTGELFF.